Listed below are T cell receptor beta chains from one sample, sequenced in a study of blood T cell repertoires in COVID-19. Clones were read by immunoSEQ multiplex PCR, and TCRdb kept only the in-frame ones, dropping some. Here the sample spans tens of thousands of clones, about 82% being singletons. Sample: peripheral blood. These receptors came from a man aged 60-69 years in a cohort sampled during active COVID-19. The CDR3 runs from the conserved cysteine through the conserved F or W. Fields, in order: CDR3 DNA, CDR3 protein, clone size, D gene, V gene, J gene. The D gene is left open where the match is weak. Rows give clone size only sometimes, using once, few, many, or a class for an expanded clone.

TGTGCCACCAGACAGGCCTTGAACACTGAAGCTTTCTTT,CATRQALNTEAFF,-,-,TRBV19,TRBJ1-1
TGTGCCAGTCATGACAGAGCGAACCTTTATAGCAATCAGCCCCAGCATTTT,CASHDRANLYSNQPQHF,-,-,TRBV19,TRBJ1-5
TGTGCCAGCAGTTTGGGTCTAGCGGGGGTGAATGAGCAGTTCTTC,CASSLGLAGVNEQFF,-,TRBD2,TRBV27,TRBJ2-1
TGTGCCAGCAGCTCCTCGGGGAGTTCCCTTTTCGAGACCCAGTACTTC,CASSSSGSSLFETQYF,-,-,TRBV7-6,TRBJ2-5
TGCGCCAGCAGTGAAAGTGGGAGAGTCGAGCGTCCGAATGAGCAGTTCTTC,CASSESGRVERPNEQFF,once,-,TRBV10-1,TRBJ2-1
TGTGCCAGCAGTGAAATGGGGCGGAGCTCTGGAAACACCATATATTTT,CASSEMGRSSGNTIYF,few,-,TRBV2,TRBJ1-3
TGTGCCAGCAGCCAAGATTCGCGAGGGAATGGCTACACCTTC,CASSQDSRGNGYTF,-,-,TRBV3-1/TRBV3-2,TRBJ1-2
TGTGCCAGCTCACCTGTGACAGGGGGTGGGGAGCAGTACTTC,CASSPVTGGGEQYF,-,TRBD1,TRBV18,TRBJ2-7
TGTGCCAGCAGCGCAGTCCCCCCCAATGAGCAGTTCTTC,CASSAVPPNEQFF,-,-,TRBV9,TRBJ2-1
TGTGCCATCAGTGAGTCGGCGGGAGTCACAGATACGCAGTATTTT,CAISESAGVTDTQYF,-,TRBD2,TRBV10-3,TRBJ2-3
TGTGCCAGCAGTGAAGTAGGGGGATGGAATAATGAAAAACTGTTTTTT,CASSEVGGWNNEKLFF,-,-,TRBV6-1,TRBJ1-4
TGTGCCAGCAGTTTATCGTCGCAGACCTACGAGCAGTACTTC,CASSLSSQTYEQYF,-,-,TRBV27,TRBJ2-7